The rows below give T cell receptor beta chains drawn from one sample of a study of T cell repertoires in cytomegalovirus infection. TCRdb recomputed calls from the reads with MiXCR, one row per CDR3 protein. Of 250,000 to 300,000 distinct CDR3 sequences in the sample, around 25% are singletons; the top ten hold approximately 15%. What was sequenced was PBMCs. These receptors all come from a human donor in good health (CMV status not recorded). Some clones in this sample may be carry-over from other donors' samples. CDR3s include the opening cysteine and the closing phenylalanine or tryptophan. A D gene is named only where the DNA matches it firmly. Some rows mark clone size as missing; the rest say once, few, many or name a class of expanded clone.

>many|TRBV7-2|TRBD1|TRBJ2-4
CASSLQGTGGTAKNIQYF
TGTGCCAGCAGCCTCCAGGGGACAGGGGGGACAGCCAAAAACATTCAGTACTTC
>NA|TRBV24-1|TRBD1|TRBJ2-3
CATSDSRQGRADTQYF
TGTGCCACCAGTGATTCCAGACAGGGGCGCGCAGATACGCAGTATTTT
>NA|TRBV28|NA|TRBJ2-5
CASSLGGALKTQYF
TGTGCCAGCAGTTTAGGAGGGGCGTTGAAGACCCAGTACTTC
>many|TRBV7-8|NA|TRBJ1-1
CASSLGTSNTEAFF
TGTGCCAGCAGCTTGGGGACATCTAACACTGAAGCTTTCTTT
>NA|TRBV30|TRBD1|TRBJ2-5
CAWSLYGRGETQYF
TGTGCCTGGAGTTTATATGGCAGGGGGGAGACCCAGTACTTC
>NA|TRBV28|TRBD1|TRBJ2-1
CASGFGDRRYNEQFF
TGTGCCAGCGGGTTTGGGGACAGGCGTTACAATGAGCAGTTCTTC
>few|TRBV7-9|NA|TRBJ1-2
CASSLERQLYGYTF
TGTGCCAGCAGCTTAGAACGGCAGCTCTATGGCTACACCTTC
>NA|TRBV28|NA|TRBJ1-1
CASSGGWAEAFF
TGTGCCAGCAGTGGGGGTTGGGCGGAGGCTTTCTTT
>many|TRBV7-2|NA|TRBJ2-1
CASSLGLNEQFF
TGTGCCAGCAGCTTAGGCCTTAATGAGCAGTTCTTC
>many|TRBV7-9|NA|TRBJ1-1
CASIGGRPNTEAFF
TGTGCCAGCATCGGCGGGCGCCCGAACACTGAAGCTTTCTTT
>NA|TRBV2|NA|TRBJ2-6
CASSDGGPGANVLTF
TGTGCCAGCAGTGACGGGGGGCCTGGGGCCAACGTCCTGACTTTC
>NA|TRBV3-1|NA|TRBJ1-6
CASSQELGGLLDHSPLHF
TGTGCCAGCAGCCAAGAGTTAGGAGGGCTTTTAGATCATTCACCCCTCCACTTT
>few|TRBV12-3/TRBV12-4|TRBD2|TRBJ2-3
CASSSPAGGMTDTQYF
TGTGCCAGCAGTTCCCCAGCGGGGGGGATGACAGATACGCAGTATTTT
>NA|TRBV5-1|NA|TRBJ2-6
CASSLTSPSGANVLTF
TGCGCCAGCAGCTTGACGTCCCCTTCTGGGGCCAACGTCCTGACTTTC
>NA|TRBV5-6|TRBD2|TRBJ2-7
CASTLAGTTYEQYF
TGTGCCAGCACCTTAGCGGGGACGACCTACGAGCAGTACTTC
>few|TRBV29-1|TRBD2|TRBJ2-7
CSVEDRGTRAYEQYF
TGCAGCGTTGAAGATCGGGGGACTAGGGCCTACGAGCAGTACTTC
>NA|TRBV30|TRBD1|TRBJ1-2
CAWSPGQGTNYGYTF
TGTGCCTGGAGTCCCGGACAGGGAACTAACTATGGCTACACCTTC
>NA|TRBV11-2|TRBD1|TRBJ2-4
CASSLTGVKNIQYF
TGTGCCAGCAGCTTGACAGGGGTCAAAAACATTCAGTACTTC
>few|TRBV7-3|TRBD1|TRBJ1-6
CASSPTGANSPLHF
TGTGCCAGCAGCCCCACAGGGGCTAATTCACCCCTCCACTTT
>few|TRBV29-1|NA|TRBJ1-5
CSVEGGDNQPQHF
TGCAGCGTTGAGGGAGGGGATAATCAGCCCCAGCATTTT
>few|TRBV11-2|NA|TRBJ2-7
CASSSDPNKATYEQYF
TGTGCCAGCAGTTCCGACCCCAATAAGGCAACCTACGAGCAGTACTTC
>NA|TRBV14|TRBD2|TRBJ2-3
CASSPGLAVYTDTQYF
TGTGCCAGCAGCCCGGGACTAGCGGTTTACACAGATACGCAGTATTTT
>NA|TRBV7-6|NA|TRBJ1-1
CASSHLERPNTEAFF
TGTGCCAGCAGCCACCTTGAGAGGCCGAACACTGAAGCTTTCTTT
>few|TRBV3-1|TRBD1|TRBJ2-7
CASRAGLDRATYEQYF
TGTGCCAGCAGAGCCGGCCTGGACAGGGCGACCTACGAGCAGTACTTC
>NA|TRBV12-3/TRBV12-4|TRBD2|TRBJ2-1
CASSLGLAGVGWQFF
TGTGCCAGCAGTCTTGGACTAGCGGGAGTAGGATGGCAGTTCTTC
>NA|TRBV20-1|NA|TRBJ2-1
CSAIQSDGYSYNEQFF
TGCAGTGCTATCCAAAGCGACGGCTACTCCTACAATGAGCAGTTCTTC
>NA|TRBV29-1|NA|TRBJ2-3
CSVARQGADTQYF
TGCAGCGTTGCAAGGCAGGGAGCAGATACGCAGTATTTT
>NA|TRBV28|NA|TRBJ1-5
CASRVDRIGQPQHF
TGTGCCAGCAGGGTCGACAGAATCGGTCAGCCCCAGCATTTT
>NA|TRBV5-4|TRBD2|TRBJ2-7
CASSNLAVSYEQYF
TGTGCCAGCAGCAATCTAGCGGTTTCCTACGAGCAGTACTTC
>NA|TRBV20-1|TRBD1|TRBJ2-5
CSAVTGGGETQYF
TGCAGTGCTGTGACAGGGGGCGGCGAGACCCAGTACTTC
>NA|TRBV5-6|TRBD1|TRBJ1-2
CASSLGQEYGYTF
TGTGCCAGCAGCCTGGGACAGGAGTATGGCTACACCTTC
>NA|TRBV7-2|TRBD2|TRBJ2-7
CASSLEISGIREQYF
TGTGCCAGCAGCTTAGAAATCAGCGGGATCCGCGAGCAGTACTTC
>few|TRBV7-2|NA|TRBJ2-7
CASSRGPQGEQYF
TGTGCCAGCAGCCGAGGGCCACAAGGGGAGCAGTACTTC
>many|TRBV7-9|NA|TRBJ1-2
CASSLSQNYGYTF
TGTGCCAGCAGCTTAAGCCAGAACTATGGCTACACCTTC
>NA|TRBV10-2|TRBD1|TRBJ1-3
CASKTGGISDTIYF
TGCGCCAGCAAAACAGGGGGCATTTCGGACACCATATATTTT
>many|TRBV7-2|NA|TRBJ2-1
CASMEGGAYNEQFF
TGTGCCAGCATGGAGGGAGGTGCCTACAATGAGCAGTTCTTC
>many|TRBV7-3|NA|TRBJ2-1
CASSRDGEDEQFF
TGTGCCAGCAGCCGGGACGGGGAAGATGAGCAGTTCTTC
>NA|TRBV7-2|NA|TRBJ2-1
CASSQGVAGSGEQFF
TGTGCCAGCAGCCAGGGGGTAGCGGGATCGGGTGAGCAGTTCTTC
>NA|TRBV7-8|NA|TRBJ2-3
CASSLIAVTDTQYF
TGTGCCAGCAGCTTAATTGCGGTCACAGATACGCAGTATTTT
>few|TRBV5-1|NA|TRBJ2-7
CASSLGAGTSYEQYF
TGCGCCAGCAGCTTGGGGGCGGGGACATCCTACGAGCAGTACTTC
>NA|TRBV6-2/TRBV6-3|NA|TRBJ2-2
CASSYVDHTGELFF
TGTGCCAGCAGTTACGTAGACCACACCGGGGAGCTGTTTTTT
>few|TRBV20-1|NA|TRBJ2-4
CSARLGHQLAKNIQYF
TGCAGTGCTAGACTGGGACACCAACTAGCCAAAAACATTCAGTACTTC
>NA|TRBV16|NA|TRBJ1-6
CASSQSLQGNSPLHF
TGTGCCAGCAGCCAATCCCTACAGGGAAATTCACCCCTCCACTTT
>NA|TRBV28|NA|TRBJ2-7
CASSLRDNSYEQYF
TGTGCCAGCAGTTTGCGGGACAACTCCTACGAGCAGTACTTC
>many|TRBV11-2|TRBD2|TRBJ2-3
CASSLVSGEADTQYF
TGTGCCAGCAGCTTAGTAAGCGGGGAGGCAGATACGCAGTATTTT
>few|TRBV10-3|NA|TRBJ2-2
CATFPDRPNTGELFF
TGTGCCACCTTCCCGGACAGACCGAACACCGGGGAGCTGTTTTTT
>many|TRBV7-2|NA|TRBJ2-3
CASSLVRGFADTQYF
TGTGCCAGCAGCTTAGTCAGGGGATTTGCAGATACGCAGTATTTT
>once|TRBV9|TRBD1|TRBJ2-7
CASSTGTGREQYF
TGTGCCAGCAGCACCGGGACAGGGAGGGAGCAGTACTTC
>NA|TRBV15|NA|TRBJ2-1
CATSRDTGGYEQFF
TGTGCCACCAGCAGAGATACCGGGGGCTATGAGCAGTTCTTC
>NA|TRBV7-2|NA|TRBJ1-1
CASSPGGAGMNTEAFF
TGTGCCAGCAGCCCAGGAGGGGCGGGCATGAACACTGAAGCTTTCTTT
>few|TRBV29-1|NA|TRBJ2-1
CSVRESYNEQFF
TGCAGCGTCCGGGAATCCTACAATGAGCAGTTCTTC
>NA|TRBV19|NA|TRBJ1-3
CASSMSGNTIYF
TGTGCCAGTAGTATGTCCGGAAACACCATATATTTT
>NA|TRBV5-6|NA|TRBJ1-5
CASSLDLDSNQPQHF
TGTGCCAGCAGCTTGGATCTTGACAGCAATCAGCCCCAGCATTTT
>NA|TRBV12-3/TRBV12-4|NA|TRBJ1-2
CASSPSVGYYGYTF
TGTGCCAGCAGTCCCTCGGTGGGGTACTATGGCTACACCTTC
>NA|TRBV7-2|NA|TRBJ2-5
CASSWATVQETQYF
TGTGCCAGCAGCTGGGCGACGGTCCAAGAGACCCAGTACTTC
>NA|TRBV28|NA|TRBJ2-1
CASSFRGTGPYNEQFF
TGTGCCAGCAGTTTCCGGGGGACGGGGCCCTACAATGAGCAGTTCTTC